The rows below give T cell receptor beta chains drawn from one sample of a study of T cell responses to AZD1222 COVID-19 vaccine. TCRdb's table, derived via immunoSEQ multiplex PCR, lists solely in-frame clones and lacks some. This table has 120,000 to 150,000 clones, roughly nine tenths appearing once. The material sequenced was peripheral blood, taken 28 days after the second AZD1222 dose. The source of these receptors is an adult who received the AZD1222 COVID-19 vaccine. Both conserved end residues are part of each CDR3. A D gene is named only where the DNA matches it firmly.

V gene	J gene	D gene	CDR3 DNA	CDR3 protein
TRBV11-2	TRBJ2-2	TRBD2	TGTGCCAGCAGCTGGGGACTAGCGGGAGGCGGGGCCGGGGAGCTGTTTTTT	CASSWGLAGGGAGELFF
TRBV6-5	TRBJ2-2	TRBD1	TGTGCCAGCAGTTACGGGACAGGGGTTTCCGGGGAGCTGTTTTTT	CASSYGTGVSGELFF
TRBV7-2	TRBJ2-6	-	TGTGCCAGCAGCCCCCTTGTCAGACCCTCTGGGGCCAACGTCCTGACTTTC	CASSPLVRPSGANVLTF
TRBV3-1/TRBV3-2	TRBJ2-3	TRBD2	TGTGCCAGCAGCCAAGGGGTCCGCGGGAGAGGAGGGACAGATACGCAGTATTTT	CASSQGVRGRGGTDTQYF
TRBV2	TRBJ2-5	-	TGTGCCAGCACGGGAGAACTATCGACCCAGTACTTC	CASTGELSTQYF
TRBV9	TRBJ1-5	-	TGTGCCAGCAGCCCAGGGGCGGCGGGTCAGCCCCAGCATTTT	CASSPGAAGQPQHF
TRBV7-9	TRBJ2-1	TRBD2	TGTGCCAGCAGCTTAGCGGAACCTAGCGGGATCGATCATGAGCAGTTCTTC	CASSLAEPSGIDHEQFF
TRBV18	TRBJ2-7	-	TGTGCCAGCTCACCACCGACAAGGGACGAGCAGTACTTC	CASSPPTRDEQYF
TRBV24-1	TRBJ2-1	TRBD2	TGTGCCACCCCGAAGCGGGACGACCCGTACAATGAGCAGTTCTTC	CATPKRDDPYNEQFF
TRBV30	TRBJ1-1	-	TGTGCCTGGAAATCGACCATTAACACTGAAGCTTTCTTT	CAWKSTINTEAFF
TRBV24-1	TRBJ1-4	TRBD1	TGTGCCACCAGTGATTCCGAAAAACAGGGGGCGCGGGAAAAACTGTTTTTT	CATSDSEKQGAREKLFF
TRBV4-1	TRBJ2-1	-	TGCGCCAGCAGCCAGGGCGGAGGGGGATGGCAGTTCTTC	CASSQGGGGWQFF
TRBV28	TRBJ1-2	-	TGTGCCAGCAGTTTAAAGTATGGCTACACCTTC	CASSLKYGYTF
TRBV6-5	TRBJ2-3	TRBD2	TGTGCCAGCAGTAAACTAGCGGGAGGGCGATATACGCAGTATTTT	CASSKLAGGRYTQYF
TRBV2	TRBJ2-7	-	TGTGCCAGCAGTGCTGAAGGGCACATCTACGAGCAGTACTTC	CASSAEGHIYEQYF
TRBV28	TRBJ1-2	TRBD1	TGTGCCAGTAGTTTCGTAGGGGGCGGTAACTATGGCTACACCTTC	CASSFVGGGNYGYTF